This T cell receptor beta chain was sequenced during a study of blood T cells in healthy people across ages. In terms of origin and age, donors were healthy Caucasian individuals from Russia aged about 6 to 90. The authors extracted at least 5.5 micrograms of total RNA per sample. This clonotype turned up a few times. V was clipped by 7 bases and J by 1 base, with 17 bases between them. This CDR3 contains 15 residues. CDR1 is SGHRS, CDR2 YFSETQ, per germline. Combining a sample-barcoded 5' primer with a J-beta primer mix, a second PCR ran for roughly 7 to 11 cycles. Every cDNA was tagged by a template-switch adaptor with 12 random nucleotides. From the 5' RACE reads, TCRdb called clonotypes with MiXCR, one entry per CDR3 protein. The sample contains approximately 830,000 distinct CDR3 sequences, less than 80% of which appear only once.

This sequence joins TRBV5-1 and TRBJ2-5; TRBD2 might be the D (5 bases). This TCR was sampled from a man aged 25 to 45 in good health. Sequencing was done on a sample of blood. The DNA for the CDR3 is TGCGCCAGCTCCCGGACTGGAGAACTCCAAGAGACCCAGTACTTC. It encodes CASSRTGELQETQYF.